This T cell receptor beta chain was sequenced for a study of breast tumors, draining lymph nodes, adjacent tissues. This clonotype appeared many times. Breast cancer patients provided tissue from their axillary draining lymph nodes. TCRdb called the multiplex PCR reads again in MiXCR, with one record for every CDR3 protein. The sample contains fewer than 200,000 distinct CDR3 sequences, roughly 35% of which appear only once. Germline CDR1 and CDR2: SGHTA and FQGTGA. J gave up 8 bases and V 5 bases, and 10 bases lay outside the gene matches. This CDR3 comprises 16 residues. The specimen was axillary lymph node tissue. The sequence came from a female donor with breast cancer. Some clones in this sample may be carry-over from other donors' samples. The rearrangement joins TRBV7-3 to TRBJ2-1, with TRBD1 identical over 12 bases. CDR3 protein: CASSPGGTGGLDEQFF. DNA of the CDR3: TGTGCCAGCAGCCCCGGCGGGACAGGGGGCCTAGATGAGCAGTTCTTC. Full variable domain (outside the CDR3, taken from reference TRBV7-3 and TRBJ2-1): GAGVSQTPSNKVTEKGKYVELRCDPISGHTALYWYRQSLGQGPEFLIYFQGTGAADDSGLPNDRFFAVRPEGSVSTLKIQRTERGDSAVYLCASSPGGTGGLDEQFFGPGTRLTVL.